This entry describes one TCR beta chain. The antigen it binds to is not known. Qualities for individual bases were not recorded, and no much larger clone is one base off. These data belong to a study of blood T cell repertoires in COVID-19 (dated by TCRdb to the early 2020s). Regarding the complete study: Samples from collaborators originated in the United States, Italy and Spain and spanned both the acute and convalescent phases of COVID-19. The prospective study material was composed of cDNA or gDNA derived from T cells, B-cell-depleted T cells, or PBMCs. Deeply sampled blood TCRbeta repertoires from subjects exposed to, actively infected with, or recovered from COVID-19 were included in the dataset. The repertoires were released in a freely available public database meant as a resource for research on the immune response to SARS-CoV-2. The samples were drawn from two sources: the first 160 participants of the ongoing ImmuneRACE study, and about 1,300 subjects contributed by 6 global collaborators. Sample metadata almost always included a de-identified subject ID, COVID-19 status, age in years and sex. HLA class I and class II types, where available, came from metadata supplied by the sample provider rather than from assay-based typing.

Study-wide conclusions, independent of this receptor: The quantity of clinical and demographic metadata differed by source and by participant and was supplied without curation.

The CDR3 numbers 14 residues from cysteine through phenylalanine. Kept here is only the CDR3 DNA, which spans 42 bases and is read in frame from base 1. Trimming takes 3 bases from V and 5 bases from J, and the germline ends sit 13 bases apart. Sequences SGDLS (CDR1) and YYNGEE (CDR2) are obtained from the germline V gene. TCRbeta CDR3 regions were amplified from genomic DNA using the immunoSEQ Assay, a bias-controlled multiplex PCR. As for how the authors treated the data: Within the assay, amplification of reference gene primers was used to estimate how many nucleated cells each sample contained. To quantify the absolute abundance of each unique TCRbeta CDR3 rearrangement, sequence reads were collapsed and filtered. Productive Simpson clonality was computed per sample as the square root of Simpson's diversity index over productive rearrangements. This immuneACCESS table, as held by TCRdb, lists in-frame sequences with V and J called but not all clones. Of the missing ones, under half trace to an unresolved V gene in checked studies; the others have no known cause. V and J calls and clone size are copied from that table; D and trimming were computed from the DNA. This sample has around 170,000 clones in its table, and 70% to 80% of those were observed once. 14% of the sample is held by the ten biggest clonotypes.

Participants in the prospective study were enrolled through a virtual design, were aged roughly 18 to 90 years, and lived in roughly 26 United States geographic areas. In the prospective study, cohorts were assigned on the basis of participant-reported clinical history obtained from a screening survey and a study questionnaire. Exposed participants had been in contact with someone with a PCR-confirmed or clinician-diagnosed COVID-19 case within 2 weeks of study entry. Mobile phlebotomists in the prospective study collected whole blood, serum and a nasopharyngeal or oropharyngeal swab from every participant. Prospective study participants could optionally give additional blood draws and questionnaires over a roughly 2-month period. Before DNA extraction, blood samples from the prospective study were shipped at room temperature or frozen.

The TCR sequence derives from a man aged 60 to 69 who had been exposed to COVID-19. The chain is assembled from TRBV9 and TRBJ2-3; the D gene cannot be named for sure. The sample consisted of PBMCs or T cells enriched from blood (not recorded which). The sequenced DNA is TGTGCCAGCAGCGGGGCTCCTTCGGTAGATACGCAGTATTTT. This codes for CASSGAPSVDTQYF.